One and the same sample provided the 31 T cell receptor beta chains below, sequenced in a study of beta chain features in type 1 diabetes. Study-level results: Researchers report that Type 1 diabetes patients had moderately but significantly shorter TCRB CDR3s across all four CD4+ subsets.

The whole isolated RNA underwent reverse transcription, so sequencing captured expressed TCRB transcripts. Assay used: immunoSEQ multiplex PCR; TCRdb lists only in-frame clones, some missing. The top ten clones hold about 1% of a sample with about 340,000 clones, approximately 10% of them seen once. Antigens for these TCRs are unknown. Sequenced material: central memory CD4+ T cells from blood. These receptors all stem from a man aged 30-40 years with type 1 diabetes.

This clone was recorded a few times. The CDR3 DNA sequence: TGTGCCAGCAGTGAAATCCACAGGGGCTATGGCTACACCTTC. Residues: CASSEIHRGYGYTF. This chain joins TRBV25-1 and TRBJ1-2; 7 nucleotides align to TRBD1. This CDR3 comprises 14 residues. Germline CDR1 is MGHDK and CDR2 is SYGVNS. Losses at the gene ends were 2 bases for V and 4 bases for J; bases not matched to a gene: 4.

The chain recombines TRBV7-2 with TRBJ1-5; D perhaps matches TRBD1 (5 bases). V was trimmed by 5 bases and J by 7 bases, leaving 15 bases between them. Germline V lookup: CDR1 SGHTA, CDR2 FQGNSA. This CDR3 contains 14 residues. CDR3 in DNA: TGTGCCAGCAGCATAGGGACTCTGGGGCAGCCCCAGCATTTT. Encoded protein: CASSIGTLGQPQHF. Together with reference TRBV7-2 and TRBJ1-5, the CDR3 gives the full variable domain: GAGVSQSPSNKVTEKGKDVELRCDPISGHTALYWYRQSLGQGLEFLIYFQGNSAPDKSGLPSDRFSAERTGGSVSTLTIQRTQQEDSAVYLCASSIGTLGQPQHFGDGTRLSIL.

The V gene is TRBV7-9, the J gene TRBJ2-1; 15 bases line up with TRBD2. The CDR3 is made up of 15 amino acids. CDR1 is SEHNR, CDR2 FQNEAQ, per germline (reference sequence). With 5 bases clipped from V and 7 bases from J, the junction kept 3 bases outside the gene matches. CDR3 region: CASSLGTSGGNEQFF. For the CDR3, the DNA is TGTGCCAGCAGCCTCGGGACTAGCGGGGGGAATGAGCAGTTCTTC.

This clone was observed a handful of times. The chain employs TRBV30 and TRBJ2-3; 9 bases line up with TRBD1. There are 16 residues in the CDR3. Trimming took 1 base from V and 3 from J; bases not matched to a gene: 8. The germline gives CDR1 GTSNPN, CDR2 SVGIG (reference sequence). The CDR3 here is CAWSDREGQGTDTQYF. The CDR3, as DNA: TGTGCCTGGAGTGACAGAGAGGGACAGGGAACAGATACGCAGTATTTT.

The sample holds a few counts of this clone. This chain connects TRBV7-8 to TRBJ2-1; 9 positions match TRBD2. The J segment lost 8 bases and the V segment lost 1 base, leaving 6 bases of the junction unmatched. Looked up from germline, CDR1 is SGHVS and CDR2 is FQNEAQ. CDR3 length: 15 amino acids. The CDR3 here is CASSLDGGGAHEQFF. DNA of the CDR3: TGTGCCAGCAGCTTAGACGGCGGGGGGGCTCATGAGCAGTTCTTC.

This clone was counted only a few times. The chain is built from TRBV5-6 and TRBJ2-1; D may be TRBD2 (6 bases). CDR1 is SGHDT, CDR2 YYEEEE, per germline. There are 16 residues in the CDR3. V was cut by 2 bases and J by 5 bases, with 17 bases left in between. The CDR3 sequence is CASSFRGSGANNEQFF. In DNA form, the CDR3 reads TGTGCCAGCAGCTTCCGAGGTAGCGGCGCCAACAATGAGCAGTTCTTC.

This clone was detected a few times. V is TRBV2 and J is TRBJ2-7; TRBD2 might be the D (5 bases). The CDR3 spans 13 residues. Germline V gene lookup returns CDR1 SNHLY and CDR2 FYNNEI. V lost 1 base to trimming and J lost 6 bases, with 10 bases between them. The CDR3 sequence is CASSEGREREQYF. The CDR3 bases are TGTGCCAGCAGTGAAGGTAGGGAGCGCGAGCAGTACTTC.

In its sample, this clone was seen a few times. This chain links TRBV2 with TRBJ2-5, with D uncertain. Germline values: CDR1 SNHLY, CDR2 FYNNEI. Trimming stripped 4 bases from V and 5 bases from J, with 14 bases between. The CDR3 consists of 14 residues. CDR3 loop: CASSGLRLGETQYF. CDR3 DNA sequence: TGTGCCAGCAGTGGGCTTCGGCTGGGGGAGACCCAGTACTTC.

The chain carries TRBV29-1 and TRBJ1-2; D call uncertain. This CDR3 has 13 residues. From germline, CDR1 is SQVTM and CDR2 ANQGSEA. The V gene lost 1 base and the J gene lost 6 bases, with 12 bases spanning the gap. The CDR3 DNA follows: TGCAGCGTTGAAGGCCGGAATCTAGATGGCTACACCTTC. Protein: CSVEGRNLDGYTF.

This clone came up a few times. V usage is TRBV29-1 and J usage is TRBJ2-7; 12 bases are a match to TRBD1. The CDR3 is 14 residues long. Germline trimming cut 6 bases from V and 1 base from J; bases unmatched to any gene: 4. Germline V gene lookup returns CDR1 SQVTM and CDR2 ANQGSEA. The CDR3, as DNA: TGCAGCGTGAAGGGACAGGGGGCGTCCTACGAGCAGTACTTC. This gives the protein CSVKGQGASYEQYF.

This rearrangement joins TRBV2 to TRBJ2-3, with TRBD2 matching over 11 bases. Trimming removed 2 bases from V and 1 base from J; junction bases left unmatched: 2. The germline V gene encodes CDR1 SNHLY and CDR2 FYNNEI. This CDR3 is 16 amino acids long. CDR3 DNA sequence: TGTGCCAGCAGTGAACTAGCGGGGGGCCGCACAGATACGCAGTATTTT. It yields the protein CASSELAGGRTDTQYF.

This clone has more than one count but fewer than ten. The J gene is TRBJ2-7, the V gene TRBV19, with D possibly being TRBD2 (6 bases). The V end was cut by 10 bases, the J end by 2 bases, with 12 bases between. Germline values: CDR1 LNHDA, CDR2 SQIVND (reference sequence). This CDR3 spans 12 amino acids. This chain's CDR3 is CANWDLTYEQYF. For the CDR3, the DNA is TGTGCCAATTGGGACTTGACCTACGAGCAGTACTTC.

This clone came up a few times. The chain has TRBV7-2 and TRBJ1-3; D is uncertain. Germline lookup yields CDR1 SGHTA and CDR2 FQGNSA. V was cut by 3 bases and J by 3 bases, with 9 bases left in between. The length of the CDR3 is 14 residues. CDR3 sequence (DNA): TGTGCCAGCAGCTTCGGGAGCCGTGGAAACACCATATATTTT. Its protein product is CASSFGSRGNTIYF.

In its sample, this clone was seen many times. J is TRBJ2-1 and V is TRBV7-2; D gene unclear. CDR1 is SGHTA, CDR2 FQGNSA, per germline. V was pared by 5 bases and J by 7 bases, with 9 bases between. This CDR3 has 12 amino acids. The CDR3 here is CASSIGRNEQFF. CDR3 nucleotide sequence: TGTGCCAGCAGCATTGGCCGAAATGAGCAGTTCTTC.

This clone was counted only a few times. The chain carries TRBV9 and TRBJ2-5, with no clear D. The germline V gene has CDR1 SGDLS and CDR2 YYNGEE. The CDR3 contains 12 residues. Trimming removed 4 bases from V and 1 base from J, with 5 bases in between. DNA of the CDR3: TGTGCCAGCAGCACCATCCAAGAGACCCAGTACTTC. Protein sequence: CASSTIQETQYF.

Concerning this clone: Other nucleotide sequences in the sample specify the same CDR3. The CDR3 spells CSAKTSYEQYF. The CDR3 nucleotides read TGCAGTGCGAAGACAAGCTACGAGCAGTACTTC. The chain recombines TRBV20-1 with TRBJ2-7; D remains unclear. The germline V gene encodes CDR1 DFQATT and CDR2 SNEGSKA (reference sequence). Trimming stripped 6 bases from V and 3 bases from J, with 9 bases between. CDR3 length: 11 amino acids.

This rearrangement joins TRBV6-1 to TRBJ1-5; 9 nucleotides align to TRBD1. Per the germline V gene, CDR1 is MNHNS and CDR2 is SASEGT. CDR3 length: 16 residues. J was trimmed by 3 bases and V by 3 bases; bases with no gene match: 6. CDR3 sequence: CASSDRGQGDNQPQHF. The CDR3 DNA reads TGTGCCAGCAGTGATAGGGGACAGGGAGACAATCAGCCCCAGCATTTT.

A few counts support this clone. Here the CDR3 reads CASSTSPLGIDYTF. The CDR3, as DNA: TGTGCCAGCAGCACGTCGCCCCTGGGAATAGACTACACCTTC. The rearrangement uses TRBV7-9 and TRBJ1-2, with D unclear. Germline V gene sequence: CDR1 SEHNR, CDR2 FQNEAQ (reference sequence). Trimming left V 5 bases short and J 10 bases short, with 20 bases between. The CDR3 is 14 amino acids.

This chain joins TRBV29-1 and TRBJ2-2, with a possible D match to TRBD2 (6 bases). The CDR3 is 14 residues long. The V end lost 6 bases, the J end lost 4 bases, and 15 bases lay between the germline ends. Germline CDR1 SQVTM, CDR2 ANQGSEA. The CDR3: CSVQGLVSTGELFF. As DNA, the CDR3 is TGCAGCGTCCAGGGACTCGTGTCCACCGGGGAGCTGTTTTTT.

The chain employs TRBV7-8 and TRBJ2-4, with a tentative D call TRBD2 (6 bases). Trimming cost V 3 bases and J 0 bases, with 15 bases left between them. CDR1 and CDR2 (germline): SGHVS, FQNEAQ. CDR3 length: 17 amino acids. The CDR3, as DNA: TGTGCCAGCAGCTTCCTTAGCGGAAAAGGAGCCAAAAACATTCAGTACTTC. Amino acid sequence: CASSFLSGKGAKNIQYF.

This clone was detected only a few times. This chain links TRBV7-9 with TRBJ2-2; 7 bases line up with TRBD1. The CDR3 spans 15 residues. The V gene end was trimmed by 5 bases and the J gene end by 2 bases; junction bases not matched to a gene: 5. The V gene's germline CDR1 is SEHNR and CDR2 FQNEAQ (reference sequence). The CDR3 DNA reads TGTGCCAGCAGCGAATGGACAGGAAACACCGGGGAGCTGTTTTTT. As protein: CASSEWTGNTGELFF. The variable domain in full, with the rest retrieved from reference TRBV7-9 and TRBJ2-2, is DTGVSQNPRHKITKRGQNVTFRCDPISEHNRLYWYRQTLGQGPEFLTYFQNEAQLEKSRLLSDRFSAERPKGSFSTLEIQRTEQGDSAMYLCASSEWTGNTGELFFGEGSRLTVL.

This clone has at least ten counts. The J gene is TRBJ1-6, the V gene TRBV15, with D unresolved. Germline loops: CDR1 LNHNV, CDR2 YYDKDF (reference sequence). CDR3 length equals 15 residues. V shed 0 bases and J shed 4 bases, with 7 bases lying between them. CDR3 in DNA: TGTGCCACCAGCAGAGATCTGGATTATAATTCACCCCTCCACTTT. Protein sequence: CATSRDLDYNSPLHF.

This clone was found a few times. This rearrangement joins TRBV6-6 to TRBJ1-1; D gene uncertain. CDR1 and CDR2 from the germline V gene are MNHNY and SVGAGI (reference sequence). Trimming removed 5 bases from V and 8 bases from J, with 15 bases in between. CDR3 length: 13 amino acids. CDR3 coding DNA: TGTGCCAGCAGTAAAGTTGGCCTCCAAGAAGCTTTCTTT. The encoded protein is CASSKVGLQEAFF.

The chain is built from TRBV7-6 and TRBJ1-1; D gene uncertain. The germline V and J ends were trimmed by 5 bases and 3 bases, with 16 bases remaining between them. The V gene's germline CDR1 is SGHVS and CDR2 FNYEAQ. This CDR3 spans 15 amino acids. This CDR3 reads CASSPRTRGDTEAFF. CDR3 sequence (DNA): TGTGCCAGCAGCCCCCGGACTCGCGGGGACACTGAAGCTTTCTTT.

This clone was seen only a few times. The chain links TRBV7-6 to TRBJ1-5; D ambiguous. The germline V gene encodes CDR1 SGHVS and CDR2 FNYEAQ. Trimming pared 1 base from V and 9 bases from J, leaving 4 bases between. This CDR3 region has 11 residues. The CDR3 coding sequence is TGTGCCAGCAGCTTAGTGTGGCCCCAGCATTTT. Its protein is CASSLVWPQHF. Based on the CDR3 plus reference TRBV7-6 and TRBJ1-5, the full variable domain is GAGVSQSPRYKVTKRGQDVALRCDPISGHVSLYWYRQALGQGPEFLTYFNYEAQQDKSGLPNDRFSAERPEGSISTLTIQRTEQRDSAMYRCASSLVWPQHFGDGTRLSIL.

The chain has TRBV27 and TRBJ2-5, with D unresolved. This CDR3 is built from 13 residues. The V end was cut by 4 bases, the J end by 3 bases, with 9 bases between. Germline V gives CDR1 MNHEY, CDR2 SMNVEV (reference sequence). The CDR3 region is CASSSLNKETQYF. The CDR3 nucleotides read TGTGCCAGCAGTTCCTTGAACAAAGAGACCCAGTACTTC.

This clone appeared a few times. The chain is built from TRBV18 and TRBJ2-5, with a weak D call TRBD2 (5 bases). The CDR3 is 14 amino acids. Trimming took off 2 bases at V and 4 bases at J, with 11 bases between the two ends. Germline CDR1 KGHSH, CDR2 LQKENI. For the CDR3, the DNA is TGTGCCAGCTCACCAGGAGGTCTCTCAGAGACCCAGTACTTC. Translation gives CASSPGGLSETQYF.

The CDR3 nucleotides read TGTGCCAGCTCACCCGGGACTCAGACCTACGAGCAGTACTTC. Its translation is CASSPGTQTYEQYF. This chain links TRBV18 with TRBJ2-5; D is perhaps TRBD2 (6 bases). The closer fit of TRBJ2-7 to the DNA end suggests the J call may be wrong. The length of the CDR3 is 14 residues. Germline CDR1 is KGHSH and CDR2 is LQKENI.

This clone has a handful of counts. The chain has TRBV21-1 and TRBJ2-5; the table's D call, TRBD2, has no DNA check behind it. TRBV21-1 is tagged as a pseudogene. The CDR3 has 16 amino acids. CDR3 sequence (DNA): TGTGCCAGCAGCGGCCACGGACTAGGAGATGAAGAGACCCAGTACTTC. Encoded protein: CASSGHGLGDEETQYF.

CDR3 DNA sequence: TGTGCCAGCAGCGTAGGGGACAGGGTTGATACGCAGTATTTT. It yields the protein CASSVGDRVDTQYF. The rearrangement links TRBV9 to TRBJ2-3, with 9 bases fitting TRBD1. The CDR3 is 14 residues long. Per germline, CDR1 SGDLS and CDR2 YYNGEE. With V trimmed by 0 bases and J by 6 bases, 2 bases remained unmatched.

The rearrangement uses TRBV19 and TRBJ2-7, with a possible D match to TRBD2 (6 bases). CDR3 length: 15 residues. V was pared by 8 bases and J by 5 bases, with 22 bases between. Germline assignment: CDR1 LNHDA and CDR2 SQIVND (reference sequence). The CDR3 region is CASGSIVGGRNEQYF. Written as DNA, the CDR3 is TGTGCCAGTGGATCAATAGTGGGGGGTCGGAACGAGCAGTACTTC.